This T cell receptor beta chain was sequenced during a study of T cells in localized non-small cell lung cancer. Trimming stripped 1 base from V and 3 bases from J, with 9 bases between. This CDR3 region has 14 residues. The V gene's germline CDR1 is SGHRS and CDR2 YFSETQ. Repertoires were generated with immunoSEQ multiplex PCR, while TCRdb's copy carries only in-frame clones and drops some. This sample has around 25,000 clones, with 86% found just once. Sequences were derived from peripheral blood, sampled before any cancer treatment. The chain combines TRBV5-1 with TRBJ2-3; D perhaps matches TRBD2 (6 bases). The TCR comes from a female donor older than 55 with stage I lung adenocarcinoma. The CDR3 DNA reads as TGCGCCAGCAGCTTGTCGGCGGGGACAGATACGCAGTATTTT. Its translation: CASSLSAGTDTQYF.